One and the same sample provided the 23 T cell receptor beta chains below, sequenced in a study of T cells in Graves' hyperthyroidism and ophthalmopathy. Amplified TCR beta CDR3 regions derived from RNA transcripts. The primer set for the first-round RT-PCR of the TCR CDR3 was HTBI. TCRdb used MiXCR to reprocess the multiplex PCR reads, holding one entry per CDR3 protein. Of about 700,000 distinct CDR3 sequences detected, approximately 15% appear once; the ten largest clones hold 9.5% to 13%. Material: blood. These receptors were obtained from a woman younger than 30 with Graves' hyperthyroidism.

This clonotype was detected ten times or more. J is TRBJ2-3 and V is TRBV7-2; 8 bases fit TRBD2. V shed 3 bases, J shed 3 bases, and the junction held 8 bases outside the gene matches. Germline lookup yields CDR1 SGHTA and CDR2 FQGNSA. CDR3 length: 16 amino acids. CDR3 DNA sequence: TGTGCCAGCAGCTTTTGGGTCCGGGGGGGGACAGATACGCAGTATTTT. Translating gives CASSFWVRGGTDTQYF.

This clonotype was counted between two and nine times. The gene calls are TRBV13 and TRBJ2-7; D gene uncertain. The CDR3 contains 13 residues. CDR1 is PRHDT, CDR2 FYEKMQ, per germline (reference sequence). V gave up 2 bases and J gave up 1 base, with 6 bases separating them. The DNA of the CDR3 is TGTGCCAGCAGCTTACTAATTTCCTACGAGCAGTACTTC. Protein sequence: CASSLLISYEQYF.

In DNA, the CDR3 is TGTGCCAGCACCCTGGGCCAGAGGACTGAAGCTTTCTTT. Its translation is CASTLGQRTEAFF. The chain uses TRBV7-9 and TRBJ1-1; no reliable D call. The V end lost 7 bases, the J end lost 5 bases, and 14 bases lay between the germline ends. This CDR3 comprises 13 residues. Germline V CDR1 and CDR2: SEHNR, FQNEAQ (reference sequence).

V and J are TRBV19 and TRBJ2-7; 11 bases agree with TRBD2. V gave up 5 bases and J gave up 4 bases; unmatched junction bases: 7. Germline V lookup: CDR1 LNHDA, CDR2 SQIVND (reference sequence). The length of the CDR3 is 15 residues. CDR3 coding DNA: TGTGCCAGTAGTCTGACTAGCGGGACAATGTACGAGCAGTACTTC. Its translation: CASSLTSGTMYEQYF.

The CDR3 DNA sequence: TGTGCCAGCAGGGAGGGGAGGACAGACTATGGCTACACCTTC. Translation: CASREGRTDYGYTF. V is TRBV12-3 or TRBV12-4 and J is TRBJ1-2; perhaps TRBD1 as D (6 bases). V shed 6 bases and J shed 3 bases, with 14 bases lying between them. CDR3 length: 14 residues.

The table lists this clonotype with many counts. The V and J genes are TRBV6-2 or TRBV6-3 and TRBJ1-5; D unresolved. The V end was cut by 3 bases, the J end by 2 bases, with 8 bases between. The germline CDR1 and CDR2 sequences are MNHEY and SVGEGT. This CDR3 has 14 residues. CDR3 DNA: TGTGCCAGCAGTTATGCCGGCGGCAATCAGCCCCAGCATTTT. This translates into CASSYAGGNQPQHF.

The chain uses TRBV5-1 and TRBJ2-7; 10 nucleotides line up with TRBD2. The junction had 7 bases not matched to a gene; V was cut back by 1 base and J by 6 bases. The CDR3 runs to 15 residues. Germline V lookup: CDR1 SGHRS, CDR2 YFSETQ. CDR3 sequence (DNA): TGCGCCAGCAGCTTGAGGAGCGGGAGGGCCTCCGAGCAGTACTTC. This codes for CASSLRSGRASEQYF.

This clonotype has a handful of counts. This chain links TRBV19 with TRBJ2-2, with TRBD2 matching 12 bases. CDR3 length: 17 amino acids. J lost 6 bases, V lost 3 bases, and 8 bases had no gene match. The V gene's germline CDR1 is LNHDA and CDR2 SQIVND (reference sequence). This chain's CDR3 is CASSMPTSGSQAGELFF. CDR3 nucleotides: TGTGCCAGTAGTATGCCGACTAGCGGGAGCCAGGCCGGGGAGCTGTTTTTT.

This clonotype was found a few times. The CDR3: CASRMGRDNQPQHF. The CDR3 bases are TGTGCCAGTAGGATGGGCCGCGACAATCAGCCCCAGCATTTT. The chain employs TRBV19 and TRBJ1-5, with no clear D. Per the germline V gene, CDR1 is LNHDA and CDR2 is SQIVND (reference sequence). CDR3 length: 14 residues. Trimming left V 6 bases short and J 3 bases short, with 12 bases between. The complete variable domain, with remaining parts taken from reference TRBV19 and TRBJ1-5, reads DGGITQSPKYLFRKEGQNVTLSCEQNLNHDAMYWYRQDPGQGLRLIYYSQIVNDFQKGDIAEGYSVSREKKESFPLTVTSAQKNPTAFYLCASRMGRDNQPQHFGDGTRLSIL.

This clonotype came up a few times. This rearrangement joins TRBV28 to TRBJ1-1, with D maybe TRBD1 (5 bases). V was pared by 0 bases and J by 5 bases, with 13 bases between. This CDR3 region has 15 residues. Germline loops: CDR1 MDHEN, CDR2 SYDVKM. The chain's CDR3 is CASSLWTARSTEAFF. In DNA form, the CDR3 reads TGTGCCAGCAGTTTATGGACAGCCCGTTCGACTGAAGCTTTCTTT.

The chain has TRBV3-1 and TRBJ2-2; D ambiguous. Trimming pared 0 bases from V and 3 bases from J, leaving 5 bases between. CDR3 length equals 14 residues. Germline loops: CDR1 LGHDT, CDR2 YNNKEL (reference sequence). The CDR3 nucleotides read TGTGCCAGCAGCCAAGACTCGCACACCGGGGAGCTGTTTTTT. Amino acids: CASSQDSHTGELFF.

This clonotype was seen at least ten times. The V and J genes are TRBV5-4 and TRBJ2-7; 9 bases align to TRBD1. Germline V gene lookup returns CDR1 SGHNT and CDR2 YYREEE (reference sequence). After removal of 4 bases from V and 5 bases from J, the junction contained 10 bases not matched to a gene. The CDR3 is made up of 15 amino acids. The CDR3 DNA reads as TGTGCCAGCAGCGGGGCCGGGACAGGGTTGAACGAGCAGTACTTC. Residues: CASSGAGTGLNEQYF.

This clonotype was seen repeatedly, ten times or more. The chain recombines TRBV28 with TRBJ1-1; D call uncertain. V was pared by 2 bases and J by 0 bases, with 10 bases between. The CDR3 covers 15 residues. Germline CDR1 and CDR2: MDHEN and SYDVKM. CDR3 coding DNA: TGTGCCAGCAGTTTAATTGAGGGCATGAACACTGAAGCTTTCTTT. This codes for CASSLIEGMNTEAFF.

This chain uses TRBV5-1 with TRBJ1-2; D not certain. This CDR3 has 14 amino acids. Germline CDR1 reads SGHRS; CDR2 reads YFSETQ. Trimming stripped 4 bases from V and 8 bases from J, with 18 bases between. In DNA form, the CDR3 reads TGCGCCAGCAGCGCTGGAGTGAGTTTTGAGGGCTACACCTTC. It codes for CASSAGVSFEGYTF.

In this sample, this clonotype turned up a few times. The chain joins TRBV9 to TRBJ2-2, with TRBD2 matching 8 bases. Germline V gives CDR1 SGDLS, CDR2 YYNGEE. The ends lost 4 bases at V and 5 bases at J; junction bases unmatched: 13. The CDR3 has 17 residues. CDR3 amino acids: CASSPNPGLVVTGELFF. The CDR3 DNA is TGTGCCAGCAGCCCAAATCCGGGACTAGTTGTTACCGGGGAGCTGTTTTTT.

The table lists this clonotype with many counts. The rearrangement joins TRBV4-1 to TRBJ2-3; D might be TRBD2 (5 bases). The CDR3 is made up of 18 amino acids. The germline V and J ends were trimmed by 1 base and 6 bases, with 23 bases remaining between them. The V gene's germline CDR1 is MGHRA and CDR2 YSYEKL. Here the CDR3 DNA reads TGCGCCAGCAGCCAAGTTGCTCTACTAGTTTCAGGATATGATACGCAGTATTTT. As protein: CASSQVALLVSGYDTQYF.

The gene calls are TRBV28 and TRBJ2-1; 15 bases are a match to TRBD2. J gave up 0 bases and V 8 bases, and 8 bases lay outside the gene matches. This CDR3 spans 18 amino acids. The germline V gene encodes CDR1 MDHEN and CDR2 SYDVKM. CDR3 sequence reads: CASSGTSGRLNSYNEQFF. The CDR3 nucleotides read TGTGCCAGCTCCGGGACTAGCGGGAGGCTGAACTCCTACAATGAGCAGTTCTTC.

This clonotype was detected only a few times. V and J are TRBV10-3 and TRBJ2-3; 16 bases match TRBD2. Looked up from germline, CDR1 is ENHRY and CDR2 is SYGVKD. The J segment lost 2 bases and the V segment lost 4 bases, leaving 3 bases of the junction unmatched. The CDR3 has 17 residues. The CDR3 is CAISAGLAGGDTDTQYF. CDR3 bases: TGTGCCATCAGTGCGGGACTAGCGGGAGGGGACACAGATACGCAGTATTTT.

This clonotype was recorded many times. The chain employs TRBV10-3 and TRBJ2-2; 9 positions agree with TRBD1. Germline CDR1 ENHRY, CDR2 SYGVKD. The CDR3 consists of 16 residues. The trim removed 6 bases at V and 7 bases at J, leaving 12 bases unmatched. The CDR3 coding sequence is TGTGCCATCAGCCCCGGGACAGGGTTTATAGACGGGGAGCTGTTTTTT. This sequence encodes CAISPGTGFIDGELFF.

This clonotype came up many times. The chain carries TRBV9 and TRBJ2-1; 7 bases fit TRBD1. The CDR3 length is 15 residues. Germline V lookup: CDR1 SGDLS, CDR2 YYNGEE. Trimming took 3 bases from V and 8 from J; bases not matched to a gene: 11. CDR3 region: CASSATGALVYEQFF. The CDR3 DNA is TGTGCCAGCAGCGCCACAGGGGCCTTGGTATATGAGCAGTTCTTC. The variable domain in full, with the rest retrieved from reference TRBV9 and TRBJ2-1, is DSGVTQTPKHLITATGQRVTLRCSPRSGDLSVYWYQQSLDQGLQFLIQYYNGEERAKGNILERFSAQQFPDLHSELNLSSLELGDSALYFCASSATGALVYEQFFGPGTRLTVL.

This clonotype was counted a few times. This sequence joins TRBV28 and TRBJ2-5; the D is unclear. The ends were cut back, 5 bases at V and 5 bases at J, with 21 bases in the middle. The CDR3 is 16 residues long. Germline V gene lookup returns CDR1 MDHEN and CDR2 SYDVKM. The DNA for the CDR3 is TGTGCCAGCAGTCCCCGTCTTCCCGGAATCTCTGAGACCCAGTACTTC. Protein sequence: CASSPRLPGISETQYF.

This rearrangement joins TRBV6-1 to TRBJ2-7, with D possibly matching TRBD2 (6 bases). V shed 4 bases and J shed 2 bases, with 9 bases lying between them. The CDR3 has 13 residues. Per germline, CDR1 MNHNS and CDR2 SASEGT. CDR3 in DNA: TGTGCCAGCAGTGCGGGAGTTACCTACGAGCAGTACTTC. Amino acids: CASSAGVTYEQYF.

The V call is TRBV27, the J call TRBJ2-7; no reliable D call. Germline V gene sequence: CDR1 MNHEY, CDR2 SMNVEV (reference sequence). The CDR3 extends over 13 amino acids. V dropped 2 bases and J dropped 7 bases, with 12 bases sitting between them. CDR3 nucleotide sequence: TGTGCCAGCAGTTTAGCCGGGCTGGGGGAGCAGTACTTC. This gives the protein CASSLAGLGEQYF.